Following are 17 T cell receptor beta chains from one sample sequenced in a study of T-cell reconstitution after alpha-beta-depleted transplantation in children. For TCRbeta, the library was prepared with unique molecular identifiers. One entry per CDR3 protein results from TCRdb running MiXCR on the PCR reads. Of fewer than 550,000 distinct CDR3 sequences in the sample, more than 9.5% are singletons; the top ten hold roughly 15%. This specimen consisted of PBMCs, mostly from graft donor cells, obtained 180 days after TCRalphabeta/CD19-depleted stem cell transplant. The receptors were sampled from a female patient under 10 years old who had a stem cell transplant for aplastic anemia, so the T cells may come from the graft donor.

This clonotype was counted a few times. J is TRBJ2-1 and V is TRBV6-2 or TRBV6-3, with 9 bases that match TRBD1. The germline CDR1 and CDR2 sequences are MNHEY and SVGEGT. The CDR3 runs 17 residues. J gave up 8 bases and V 2 bases, and 13 bases lay outside the gene matches. CDR3 protein: CASSYHRTGEVAYEQFF. The CDR3, as DNA: TGTGCCAGCAGTTACCACCGGACAGGGGAAGTGGCTTATGAGCAGTTCTTC.

Ten or more counts support this clonotype. CDR3 in amino acids: CASSPPTPYNEQFF. The CDR3 nucleotides read TGCGCCAGCAGCCCCCCTACTCCCTACAATGAGCAGTTCTTC. The chain links TRBV5-1 to TRBJ2-1; unclear D gene. The CDR3 covers 14 residues. Germline CDR1 SGHRS, CDR2 YFSETQ. Trimming shortened V by 4 bases and J by 2 bases, and 10 bases separated the two germline ends.

The chain carries TRBV20-1 and TRBJ1-2; D not certain. The CDR3 loop spans 14 amino acids. Germline CDR1 DFQATT, CDR2 SNEGSKA (reference sequence). Trimming cost V 0 bases and J 8 bases, with 16 bases left between them. CDR3 loop: CSARDQSRSRGYTF. The DNA of the CDR3 is TGCAGTGCTAGAGATCAATCTCGGAGCCGCGGCTACACCTTC.

V gene TRBV15 combines with J gene TRBJ2-1; the D is unclear. The CDR3 covers 13 residues. With 3 bases removed from V and 6 bases from J, the gap between germline ends came to 9 bases. Germline V gene lookup returns CDR1 LNHNV and CDR2 YYDKDF (reference sequence). For the CDR3, the DNA is TGTGCCACCAGCAGGGGCCGGTTCAATGAGCAGTTCTTC. Its protein is CATSRGRFNEQFF.

There are a few counts of this clonotype. The chain is built from TRBV7-3 and TRBJ2-5, with D possibly being TRBD1 (6 bases). Between the trimmed V and J ends, which lost 5 bases and 2 bases, there was a span of 18 bases. CDR3 length: 16 amino acids. In germline, CDR1 is SGHTA, CDR2 FQGTGA. This chain's CDR3 is CASSRRGVPRQETQYF. DNA of the CDR3: TGTGCCAGCAGCCGCAGGGGAGTTCCACGTCAAGAGACCCAGTACTTC.

The chain employs TRBV10-1 and TRBJ2-3; D is unresolved. The CDR3 has 16 amino acids. The V gene lost 3 bases and the J gene lost 3 bases, with 16 bases spanning the gap. Germline V gives CDR1 WNHNN, CDR2 SYGVQD (reference sequence). The CDR3 here is CASSELSPERTDTQYF. Written as DNA, the CDR3 is TGCGCCAGCAGTGAACTTTCCCCAGAGAGAACAGATACGCAGTATTTT.

The sample holds a few counts of this clonotype. This chain uses TRBV6-2 or TRBV6-3 with TRBJ2-7; a possible D gene is TRBD2 (7 bases). V lost 5 bases, J lost 6 bases, and 14 bases lay in between. The germline V gene has CDR1 MNHEY and CDR2 SVGEGT. This CDR3 region has 13 residues. The DNA for the CDR3 is TGTGCCAGCAGTCCCCCGGGGGGCGCCGAGCAGTACGTC. Amino acids: CASSPPGGAEQYV.

This clonotype turned up a few times. This chain uses TRBV7-2 with TRBJ1-5, with a weak D call TRBD1 (6 bases). The CDR3 extends over 15 amino acids. Trimming pared 6 bases from V and 6 bases from J, leaving 18 bases between. In germline, CDR1 is SGHTA, CDR2 FQGNSA. The CDR3 protein is CASRKEDSPVQPQHF. The CDR3 coding sequence is TGTGCCAGCAGAAAGGAGGACAGTCCTGTTCAGCCCCAGCATTTT.

The table lists this clonotype with a few counts. V gene TRBV5-6 combines with J gene TRBJ2-7, with 13 bases lining up with TRBD2. Germline-derived CDR1 and CDR2 are SGHDT and YYEEEE. The V and J ends lost 2 bases and 3 bases, in that order; junction bases with no gene match: 2. The CDR3 length is 15 residues. CDR3 DNA sequence: TGTGCCAGCAGCTTTCGGACTAGCGGGGGCTACGAGCAGTACGTC. Its translation: CASSFRTSGGYEQYV.

This clonotype has at least ten counts. The V gene is TRBV7-2, the J gene TRBJ2-7; 7 nucleotides line up with TRBD2. The CDR3 sequence is 15 residues long. Per the germline V gene, CDR1 is SGHTA and CDR2 is FQGNSA. V was pared by 5 bases and J by 4 bases, with 11 bases of the junction left unmatched. CDR3 loop: CASSPRGEGGYEQYF. Here the CDR3 DNA reads TGTGCCAGCAGCCCCCGGGGGGAGGGCGGTTACGAGCAGTACTTC.

The chain has TRBV29-1 and TRBJ1-5, with no clear D. Germline V gives CDR1 SQVTM, CDR2 ANQGSEA. V lost 4 bases to trimming and J lost 5 bases, with 15 bases between them. The CDR3 runs to 14 residues. CDR3 nucleotides: TGCAGCGTTGTACCCGTGGGTAGAGATCAGCCCCAGCATTTT. Its translation is CSVVPVGRDQPQHF. The full variable domain, with the rest looked up from reference TRBV29-1 and TRBJ1-5, is SAVISQKPSRDICQRGTSLTIQCQVDSQVTMMFWYRQQPGQSLTLIATANQGSEATYESGFVIDKFPISRPNLTFSTLTVSNMSPEDSSIYLCSVVPVGRDQPQHFGDGTRLSIL.

The chain joins TRBV11-3 to TRBJ2-1; D may be TRBD1 (6 bases). The germline V gene has CDR1 SGHNT and CDR2 YENEEA. CDR3 length: 12 amino acids. V lost 4 bases to trimming and J lost 10 bases, with 11 bases between them. As DNA, the CDR3 is TGTGCCAGCAGCTCAGGGGAATTCGAGCAGTTCTTC. Translation gives CASSSGEFEQFF.

The chain joins TRBV18 to TRBJ1-5; TRBD1 is a possible D gene (5 bases). This CDR3 region has 18 residues. Trimming cost V 1 base and J 4 bases, with 20 bases left between them. The germline V gene has CDR1 KGHSH and CDR2 LQKENI. The CDR3 nucleotides read TGTGCCAGCTCACCACAAATCCGACAGATATTATTGAATCAGCCCCAGCATTTT. Translation: CASSPQIRQILLNQPQHF. The full variable domain, rest sourced from reference TRBV18 and TRBJ1-5, is NAGVMQNPRHLVRRRGQEARLRCSPMKGHSHVYWYRQLPEEGLKFMVYLQKENIIDESGMPKERFSAEFPKEGPSILRIQQVVRGDSAAYFCASSPQIRQILLNQPQHFGDGTRLSIL.

The chain joins TRBV7-8 to TRBJ2-1; D call uncertain. CDR3 length: 11 residues. Trimming took off 4 bases at V and 8 bases at J, with 6 bases between the two ends. Germline V gene sequence: CDR1 SGHVS, CDR2 FQNEAQ. For the CDR3, the DNA is TGTGCCAGCAGCTCTGTATATGAGCAGTTCTTC. This codes for CASSSVYEQFF.

This clonotype was seen repeatedly, ten times or more. This chain links TRBV7-9 with TRBJ2-1; D is uncertain. Between the trimmed V and J ends, which lost 5 bases and 0 bases, there was a span of 8 bases. CDR1 and CDR2 from the germline V gene are SEHNR and FQNEAQ (reference sequence). CDR3 length equals 14 residues. Written as DNA, the CDR3 is TGTGCCAGCAGCCCCGAAGTCTCCTACAATGAGCAGTTCTTC. Its translation is CASSPEVSYNEQFF.

The chain couples TRBV20-1 to TRBJ2-1, with D possibly matching TRBD2 (6 bases). Trimming removed 5 bases from V and 6 bases from J, with 17 bases in between. The CDR3 runs 14 residues. CDR1 is DFQATT, CDR2 SNEGSKA, per germline (reference sequence). The CDR3 DNA reads as TGCAGTGCTTCCCAGGGAGGACTGTCCAATGAGCAGTTCTTC. It specifies CSASQGGLSNEQFF.

This clonotype was detected only a few times. V usage is TRBV4-2 and J usage is TRBJ1-1, with a tentative D call TRBD1 (6 bases). Germline assignment: CDR1 LGHNA and CDR2 YNFKEQ. The CDR3 is 15 amino acids. Trimming left V 0 bases short and J 1 base short, with 9 bases between. Here the CDR3 reads CASSQDRGGNTEAFF. The CDR3 DNA is TGTGCCAGCAGCCAAGATCGAGGGGGGAACACTGAAGCTTTCTTT.